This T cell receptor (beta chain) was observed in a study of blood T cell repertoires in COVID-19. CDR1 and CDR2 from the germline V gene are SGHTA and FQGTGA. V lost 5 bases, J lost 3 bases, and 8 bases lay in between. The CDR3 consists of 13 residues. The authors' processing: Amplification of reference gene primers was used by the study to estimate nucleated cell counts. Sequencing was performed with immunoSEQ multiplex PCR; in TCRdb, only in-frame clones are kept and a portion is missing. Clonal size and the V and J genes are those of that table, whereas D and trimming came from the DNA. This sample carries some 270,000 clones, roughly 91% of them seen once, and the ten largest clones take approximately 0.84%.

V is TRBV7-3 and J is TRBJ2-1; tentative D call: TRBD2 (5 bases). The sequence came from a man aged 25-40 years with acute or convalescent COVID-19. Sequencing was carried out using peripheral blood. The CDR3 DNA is TGTGCCAGCAGCCCGACTATCTACAATGAGCAGTTCTTC. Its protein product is CASSPTIYNEQFF.